This TCR beta chain was sequenced for a study of cytomegalovirus exposure and HLA in healthy donors. At the level of the study: Out of roughly 170 million T cells, an earlier analysis found fewer than 140 million unique TCR beta sequences in total.

Worth noting for this clone: Its antigen remains unidentified.

The CDR3 is made up of 14 amino acids. Germline values: CDR1 MNHEY, CDR2 SMNVEV (reference sequence). Between the trimmed V and J ends, which lost 6 bases and 9 bases, there was a span of 18 bases. Findings and limits, study-wide: The listing of 150 to 200 TCR beta chains classed them as cytomegalovirus-associated. Researchers reported in a later analysis that a missense DCLRE1C variant was tied to TCR beta V- and J-gene trimming. When a later analysis compared HLA-associated TCR beta chains with equally common others, the HLA-associated chains turned out to be more clonally expanded and to have lower generation probabilities.

13 Jbeta primers and 60 Vbeta primers were used for the PCR. Using immunoSEQ multiplex PCR, the repertoire was profiled, and TCRdb retains in-frame clones only, with some absent. The data contain approximately 170,000 clones, approximately 70% of them singletons. What was sequenced was PBMCs. This clonotype originated in a woman in her 30s in good health and CMV-seropositive. The rearrangement uses TRBV27 and TRBJ2-1; perhaps TRBD1 as D (6 bases). CDR3 sequence (DNA): TGTGCCAGCAGGTCGACAGGCGTTTCTCCTGAGCAGTTCTTC. This encodes CASRSTGVSPEQFF.